The 31 T cell receptor beta chains below come from one sample, sequenced in a study of blood T cells in healthy people across ages. Through a sample-barcoded 5' primer and a J-beta primer mix, a second PCR was run for 7 to 11 cycles. Each CDR3 protein is one row after TCRdb ran MiXCR on the 5' RACE reads. This sample has about 970,000 distinct CDR3 sequences, with roughly 51% found just once. Sequencing was carried out using blood. The receptor set was obtained from an older woman in good health.

This clonotype is a singleton in its sample. A much bigger clone sits one base away, suggesting this may be a read error. This chain uses TRBV29-1 with TRBJ1-6; D may be TRBD1 (6 bases). In germline, CDR1 is SQVTM, CDR2 ANQGSEA. This CDR3 is built from 14 residues. The V and J ends lost 8 bases and 9 bases respectively, with 20 bases between them. CDR3 protein: CSTRRGDLSSPLHF. The CDR3 region has the DNA TGCAGCACGAGAAGGGGGGATCTCTCTTCACCCCTCCACTTT.

This chain uses TRBV20-1 with TRBJ2-7, with D possibly called TRBD1 or TRBD2 (6 bases each). This CDR3 is built from 13 residues. The germline V and J ends were trimmed by 5 bases and 0 bases, with 11 bases remaining between them. Germline CDR1 reads DFQATT; CDR2 reads SNEGSKA (reference sequence). The CDR3 nucleotides are TGCAGTGCTTACGGGGGCGGCTCCTACGAGCAGTACTTC. It is translated as CSAYGGGSYEQYF.

V is TRBV6-5 and J is TRBJ2-5; TRBD2 is a possible D gene (5 bases). The CDR3 consists of 15 residues. Germline values: CDR1 MNHEY, CDR2 SVGAGI. Trimming left V 0 bases short and J 7 bases short, with 15 bases between. The CDR3 spells CASSYSRDPGVTQYF. CDR3 coding DNA: TGTGCCAGCAGTTACTCCCGGGATCCCGGGGTGACCCAGTACTTC.

The J gene is TRBJ2-3, the V gene TRBV12-3 or TRBV12-4, with 8 nucleotides matching TRBD2. The CDR3 runs 16 residues. V lost 3 bases, J lost 1 base, and 6 bases stayed unmatched. CDR3 nucleotides: TGTGCCAGCAGTTTGGGGCCGACTAGCGGCACAGATACGCAGTATTTT. Amino acid sequence: CASSLGPTSGTDTQYF.

The chain is built from TRBV12-3 or TRBV12-4 and TRBJ2-1, with TRBD2 matching over 7 bases. The end of the DNA aligns better with TRBJ2-7, so the J call may be wrong. This CDR3 has 15 amino acids. Written as DNA, the CDR3 is TGTGCCAGCAGTTTCGGGAGGAGAACCTACAATGAGCAGTACTTC. Amino acids: CASSFGRRTYNEQYF.

The chain has TRBV11-1 and TRBJ2-7; 10 bases are a match to TRBD1. TRBJ2-5 matches the DNA end more closely, so the J call is doubtful. The CDR3 has 14 residues. CDR1 and CDR2 (germline): SGHAT, FQDESV (reference sequence). CDR3 coding DNA: TGTGCCAGCAGCTCAGACAGGGGGCTCGGGACCCAGTACTTC. Translated, it gives CASSSDRGLGTQYF.

V usage is TRBV12-3 or TRBV12-4 and J usage is TRBJ2-3, with D possibly called TRBD1 or TRBD2 (5 bases each). The CDR3 is 14 residues long. Trimming pared 5 bases from V and 7 bases from J, leaving 16 bases between. CDR3 loop: CASSVQTGPHTQYF. As DNA, the CDR3 is TGTGCCAGCAGTGTCCAGACGGGGCCCCATACGCAGTATTTT.

This rearrangement joins TRBV6-5 to TRBJ2-7, with D maybe TRBD1 (5 bases). TRBJ2-5 explains the end of the DNA better; the J call may be wrong. The germline CDR1 and CDR2 sequences are MNHEY and SVGAGI. This CDR3 comprises 13 residues. CDR3 coding DNA: TGTGCCAGCAGCTCCAGGGTCACGGAGACCCAGTACTTC. Protein sequence: CASSSRVTETQYF.

This clonotype was observed a few times. The chain uses TRBV12-3 or TRBV12-4 and TRBJ1-5; unclear D gene. V gave up 6 bases and J gave up 1 base, with 10 bases separating them. The CDR3 has 14 amino acids. CDR3 nucleotide sequence: TGTGCCAGCAGCGACAATATCAGCAATCAGCCCCAGCATTTT. Translation gives CASSDNISNQPQHF.

Written as DNA, the CDR3 is TGTGCCAGCAGCTCGATGGGAAGGCGAGGGTTCCATGAGCAGTTCTTC. This encodes CASSSMGRRGFHEQFF. The chain joins TRBV7-2 to TRBJ2-1, with D possibly matching TRBD2 (5 bases). The CDR3 sequence is 16 residues long. Germline CDR1 SGHTA, CDR2 FQGNSA. V was trimmed by 4 bases and J by 8 bases, leaving 21 bases between them.

The gene calls are TRBV4-2 and TRBJ2-3; D is tentatively TRBD1 or TRBD2 (5 bases each). CDR3 length equals 18 residues. Germline-derived CDR1 and CDR2 are LGHNA and YNFKEQ. V was trimmed by 2 bases and J by 5 bases, leaving 23 bases between them. The CDR3 reads CASSQRLPGPNDRDTQYF. DNA of the CDR3: TGTGCCAGCAGCCAACGATTACCGGGACCTAACGACCGAGATACGCAGTATTTT.

In this sample, this clonotype turned up a few times. The genes are TRBV4-1 and TRBJ2-7, with 8 bases aligning to TRBD2. CDR1 MGHRA and CDR2 YSYEKL come from the germline V gene. This CDR3 comprises 18 residues. Trimming at V came to 0 bases and at J to 3 bases, leaving 13 bases not matched to a gene. CDR3 protein: CASSQDSTSGLPLYEQYF. CDR3 sequence (DNA): TGCGCCAGCAGCCAAGATAGTACTAGCGGCTTACCCCTCTACGAGCAGTACTTC.

The chain couples TRBV28 to TRBJ2-4; 13 bases are shared with TRBD2. The J call may be faulty, since TRBJ2-5 better matches the DNA end. Germline CDR1 MDHEN, CDR2 SYDVKM. The CDR3 has 15 amino acids. The CDR3 spells CASSPGTSGTKTQYF. In nucleotides, the CDR3 is TGTGCCAGCAGTCCCGGGACTAGCGGGACGAAGACCCAGTACTTC.

This clonotype was picked up a small number of times. The chain uses TRBV7-2 and TRBJ1-2; 7 nucleotides align to TRBD1. Looked up from germline, CDR1 is SGHTA and CDR2 is FQGNSA. V lost 3 bases, J lost 7 bases, and 2 bases stayed unmatched. This CDR3 has 12 residues. The CDR3: CASSFTGVGYTF. The CDR3 DNA reads as TGTGCCAGCAGCTTCACAGGGGTTGGCTACACCTTC.

V is TRBV6-1 and J is TRBJ2-3; D unclear. The CDR3 sequence is 12 residues long. Deletions cut 6 bases from V and 6 bases from J, with 10 bases between. Germline assignment: CDR1 MNHNS and CDR2 SASEGT. The CDR3 spells CASRTVWDTQYF. As DNA, the CDR3 is TGTGCCAGCAGGACGGTGTGGGATACGCAGTATTTT.

The chain has TRBV20-1 and TRBJ1-5; TRBD1 matches 8 bases. In germline, CDR1 is DFQATT, CDR2 SNEGSKA (reference sequence). The ends lost 5 bases at V and 7 bases at J; junction bases unmatched: 13. This CDR3 is built from 15 residues. CDR3 amino acids: CSAARDRGIRQPQHF. The CDR3 coding sequence is TGCAGTGCTGCGCGAGACAGGGGAATACGGCAGCCCCAGCATTTT.

The chain uses TRBV10-3 and TRBJ2-3, with D possibly TRBD2 on 6 matching bases. V was shortened by 6 bases and J by 0 bases, with 10 bases between the two germline ends. The CDR3 consists of 14 residues. Per germline, CDR1 ENHRY and CDR2 SYGVKD. The CDR3: CAIRRAGSTDTQYF. The CDR3 DNA follows: TGTGCCATCAGGCGGGCGGGGAGCACAGATACGCAGTATTTT.

This clonotype has only a few counts. This chain joins TRBV28 and TRBJ2-5; TRBD1 is a possible D gene (6 bases). Trimming removed 10 bases from V and 4 bases from J, with 19 bases in between. The CDR3 has 14 amino acids. From germline, CDR1 is MDHEN and CDR2 SYDVKM. The CDR3 spells CATKTPGRGETQYF. Here the CDR3 DNA reads TGTGCCACCAAAACCCCTGGCAGGGGAGAGACCCAGTACTTC.

This clonotype has ten or more counts. The chain links TRBV28 to TRBJ2-7; D ambiguous. V dropped 4 bases and J dropped 2 bases, with 6 bases sitting between them. The CDR3 is made up of 12 amino acids. Germline assignment: CDR1 MDHEN and CDR2 SYDVKM. The CDR3 spells CASSSSTYEQYF. CDR3 sequence (DNA): TGTGCCAGCAGTTCCTCTACCTACGAGCAGTACTTC.

V gene TRBV28 combines with J gene TRBJ1-5; TRBD1 is a possible D gene (6 bases). This CDR3 spans 12 amino acids. V dropped 8 bases and J dropped 3 bases, with 8 bases sitting between them. Germline V CDR1 and CDR2: MDHEN, SYDVKM. CDR3 coding DNA: TGTGCCAGCGGGGGGCTCAATCAGCCCCAGCATTTT. It encodes CASGGLNQPQHF.

This clonotype was observed at least ten times. V usage is TRBV6-5 and J usage is TRBJ2-1, with a possible D match to TRBD1 (6 bases). The CDR3 covers 16 residues. Deletions cut 6 bases from V and 2 bases from J, with 17 bases between. In germline, CDR1 is MNHEY, CDR2 SVGAGI. CDR3 nucleotide sequence: TGTGCCAGCAGACCCGGACAGACACAGACCTACAATGAGCAGTTCTTC. The encoded protein is CASRPGQTQTYNEQFF.

In this sample, this clonotype turned up a few times. This chain joins TRBV29-1 and TRBJ2-3; 8 bases are shared with TRBD1. Germline V gene data show CDR1 as SQVTM and CDR2 as ANQGSEA. Trimming cost V 2 bases and J 2 bases; bases outside gene matches: 6. The CDR3 has 15 amino acids. CDR3 region: CSVEPGRGPTDTQYF. CDR3 in DNA: TGCAGCGTTGAACCCGGCAGGGGGCCCACAGATACGCAGTATTTT.

This chain connects TRBV6-5 to TRBJ2-5; 7 nucleotides agree with TRBD1. This CDR3 has 14 amino acids. From germline, CDR1 is MNHEY and CDR2 SVGAGI. Unmatched junction bases numbered 5, after V lost 3 bases and J lost 4 bases. The CDR3 DNA sequence: TGTGCCAGCAGTTATCCCCGACAGGGAGAGACCCAGTACTTC. Protein product: CASSYPRQGETQYF.

CDR3 in DNA: TGTGCCAGCAGCCAAGAATCATCTCAGAATCAGCCCCAGCATTTT. As protein: CASSQESSQNQPQHF. V gene TRBV4-2 combines with J gene TRBJ1-5, with D unclear. Deletions cut 0 bases from V and 4 bases from J, with 10 bases between. The CDR3 is 15 amino acids. Per germline, CDR1 LGHNA and CDR2 YNFKEQ.

This clonotype was recorded a few times. The gene calls are TRBV20-1 and TRBJ2-3; 7 bases are a match to TRBD1. Trimming at V came to 5 bases and at J to 5 bases, leaving 13 bases not matched to a gene. Germline V CDR1 and CDR2: DFQATT, SNEGSKA (reference sequence). The CDR3 spans 15 residues. In DNA, the CDR3 is TGCAGTGCTGGATCATCGGGACAGAGAAGAGATACGCAGTATTTT. Its protein is CSAGSSGQRRDTQYF.

This chain uses TRBV20-1 with TRBJ2-5, with TRBD1 matching over 7 bases. J was trimmed by 11 bases and V by 6 bases; bases with no gene match: 18. Per the germline V gene, CDR1 is DFQATT and CDR2 is SNEGSKA (reference sequence). The CDR3 length is 14 residues. The DNA of the CDR3 is TGCAGTGCCATGACCGGGACAGCGTACAATGAGCAGTACTTC. This encodes CSAMTGTAYNEQYF.

The gene calls are TRBV7-9 and TRBJ1-6, with unresolved D. In germline, CDR1 is SEHNR, CDR2 FQNEAQ (reference sequence). V was pared by 5 bases and J by 0 bases, with 11 bases between. The CDR3 loop spans 16 amino acids. CDR3 in DNA: TGTGCCAGCAGCGCAGACACGAGCTCCTATAATTCACCCCTCCACTTT. Translating it yields CASSADTSSYNSPLHF.

The gene calls are TRBV5-4 and TRBJ2-6; 9 bases are a match to TRBD1. This CDR3 is built from 17 residues. Germline CDR1 reads SGHNT; CDR2 reads YYREEE (reference sequence). With V trimmed by 7 bases and J by 0 bases, 8 bases remained unmatched. The chain's CDR3 is CASSQGASDSGANVLTF. The CDR3 region has the DNA TGTGCCAGCTCACAGGGGGCATCTGACTCTGGGGCCAACGTCCTGACTTTC.

The J gene is TRBJ1-1, the V gene TRBV7-6; D is ambiguous. The germline V and J ends were trimmed by 5 bases and 6 bases, with 13 bases remaining between them. The germline CDR1 and CDR2 sequences are SGHVS and FNYEAQ. This CDR3 spans 13 amino acids. CDR3 in amino acids: CASSEITPAEAFF. The CDR3 DNA reads TGTGCCAGCAGCGAGATAACTCCGGCTGAAGCTTTCTTT.

The J gene is TRBJ2-5, the V gene TRBV7-2; D gene ambiguous. With 5 bases removed from V and 9 bases from J, the gap between germline ends came to 13 bases. CDR3 length: 12 amino acids. The germline V gene has CDR1 SGHTA and CDR2 FQGNSA. Written as DNA, the CDR3 is TGTGCCAGCAGCCATTCGACCCGGGCCCAGTACTTC. It translates to CASSHSTRAQYF.

The chain combines TRBV12-3 or TRBV12-4 with TRBJ1-2; D not certain. The CDR3 extends over 12 amino acids. With 6 bases removed from V and 4 bases from J, the gap between germline ends came to 9 bases. In nucleotides, the CDR3 is TGTGCCAGCAGCCGTTACACCTATGGCTACACCTTC. Amino acid sequence: CASSRYTYGYTF.